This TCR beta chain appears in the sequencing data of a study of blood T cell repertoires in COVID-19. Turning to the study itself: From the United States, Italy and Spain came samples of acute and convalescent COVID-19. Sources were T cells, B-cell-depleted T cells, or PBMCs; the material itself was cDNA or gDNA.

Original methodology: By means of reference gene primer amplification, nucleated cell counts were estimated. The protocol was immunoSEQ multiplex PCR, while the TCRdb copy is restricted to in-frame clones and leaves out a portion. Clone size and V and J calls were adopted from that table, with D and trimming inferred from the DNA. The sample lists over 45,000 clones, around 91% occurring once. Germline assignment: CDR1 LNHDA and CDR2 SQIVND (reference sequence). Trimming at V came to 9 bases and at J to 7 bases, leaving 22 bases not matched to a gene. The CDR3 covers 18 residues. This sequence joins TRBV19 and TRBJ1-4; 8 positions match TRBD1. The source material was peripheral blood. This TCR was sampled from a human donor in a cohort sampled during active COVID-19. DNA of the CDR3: TGTGCCAGCAACACCCAAGCCAACAGGGGGTTGACGGGTGAAAAACTGTTTTTT. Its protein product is CASNTQANRGLTGEKLFF.